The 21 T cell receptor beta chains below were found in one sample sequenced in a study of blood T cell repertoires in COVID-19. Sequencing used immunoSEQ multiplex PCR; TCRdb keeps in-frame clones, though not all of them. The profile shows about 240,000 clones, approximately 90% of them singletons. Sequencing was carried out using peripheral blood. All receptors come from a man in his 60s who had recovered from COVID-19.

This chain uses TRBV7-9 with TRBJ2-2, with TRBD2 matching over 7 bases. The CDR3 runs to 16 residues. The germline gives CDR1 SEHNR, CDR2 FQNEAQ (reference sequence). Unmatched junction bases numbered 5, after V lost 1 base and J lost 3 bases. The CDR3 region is CASSLVWDYDTGELFF. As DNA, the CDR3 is TGTGCCAGCAGCTTAGTTTGGGACTATGACACCGGGGAGCTGTTTTTT.

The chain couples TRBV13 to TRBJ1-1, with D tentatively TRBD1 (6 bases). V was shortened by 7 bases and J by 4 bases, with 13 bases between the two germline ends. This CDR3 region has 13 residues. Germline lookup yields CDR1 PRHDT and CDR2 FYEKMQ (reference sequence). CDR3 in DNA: TGTGCCAGCAAAGGGCACAGGGCCACTGAAGCTTTCTTT. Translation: CASKGHRATEAFF.

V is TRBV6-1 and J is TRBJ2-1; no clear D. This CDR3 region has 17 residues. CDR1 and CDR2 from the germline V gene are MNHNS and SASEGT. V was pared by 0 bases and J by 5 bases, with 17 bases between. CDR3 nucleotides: TGTGCCAGCAGTGAAGCCCGGCTTCTGGGCAGTCACAATGAGCAGTTCTTC. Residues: CASSEARLLGSHNEQFF.

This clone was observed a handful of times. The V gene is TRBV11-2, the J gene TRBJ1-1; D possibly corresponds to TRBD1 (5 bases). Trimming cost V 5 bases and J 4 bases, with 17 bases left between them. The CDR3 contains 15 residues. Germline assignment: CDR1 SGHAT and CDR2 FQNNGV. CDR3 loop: CASSLRSGLGTEAFF. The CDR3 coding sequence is TGTGCCAGCAGCCTTCGATCAGGGCTTGGCACTGAAGCTTTCTTT. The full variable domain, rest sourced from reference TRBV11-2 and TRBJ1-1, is EAGVAQSPRYKIIEKRQSVAFWCNPISGHATLYWYQQILGQGPKLLIQFQNNGVVDDSQLPKDRFSAERLKGVDSTLKIQPAKLEDSAVYLCASSLRSGLGTEAFFGQGTRLTVV.

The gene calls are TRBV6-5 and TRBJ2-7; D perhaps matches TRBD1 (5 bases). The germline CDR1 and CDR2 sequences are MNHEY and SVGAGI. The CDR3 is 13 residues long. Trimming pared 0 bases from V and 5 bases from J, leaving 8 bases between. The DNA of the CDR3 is TGTGCCAGCAGTTACTCCAGGGTGGACGAGCAGTACGTC. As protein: CASSYSRVDEQYV.

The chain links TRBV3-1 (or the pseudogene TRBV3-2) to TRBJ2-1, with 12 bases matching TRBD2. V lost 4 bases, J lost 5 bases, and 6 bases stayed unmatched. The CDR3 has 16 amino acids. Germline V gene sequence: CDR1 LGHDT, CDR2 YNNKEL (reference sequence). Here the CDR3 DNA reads TGTGCCAGCAGCCGAGGACTAGCGGGGATAGACAATGAGCAGTTCTTC. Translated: CASSRGLAGIDNEQFF.

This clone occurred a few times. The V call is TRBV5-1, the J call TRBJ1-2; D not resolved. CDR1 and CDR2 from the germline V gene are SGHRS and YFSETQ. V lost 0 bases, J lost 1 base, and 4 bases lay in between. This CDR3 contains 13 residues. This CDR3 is CASSLADNYGYTF. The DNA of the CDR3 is TGCGCCAGCAGCTTGGCAGATAACTATGGCTACACCTTC.

CDR3 nucleotides: TGTGCCAGCACCCCCGGGGGAGGACGAAATTCACCCCTCCACTTT. Its translation: CASTPGGGRNSPLHF. The rearrangement links TRBV6-5 to TRBJ1-6, with D maybe TRBD1 (5 bases). The germline V gene encodes CDR1 MNHEY and CDR2 SVGAGI. The CDR3 consists of 15 residues. V was trimmed by 7 bases and J by 7 bases, leaving 17 bases between them.

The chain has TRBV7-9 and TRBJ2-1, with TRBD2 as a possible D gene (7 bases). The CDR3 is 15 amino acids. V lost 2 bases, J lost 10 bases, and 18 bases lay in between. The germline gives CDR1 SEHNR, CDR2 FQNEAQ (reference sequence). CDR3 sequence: CASSLIAGGGIEQFF. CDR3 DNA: TGTGCCAGCAGCTTAATCGCTGGCGGGGGCATCGAGCAGTTCTTC.

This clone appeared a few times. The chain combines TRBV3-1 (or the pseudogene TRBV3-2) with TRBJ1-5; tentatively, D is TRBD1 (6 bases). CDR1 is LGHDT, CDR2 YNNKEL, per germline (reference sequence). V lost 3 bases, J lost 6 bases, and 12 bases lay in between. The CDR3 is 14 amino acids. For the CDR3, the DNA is TGTGCCAGCAGCCACGGCAGGGGAGTTCAGCCCCAGCATTTT. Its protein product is CASSHGRGVQPQHF.

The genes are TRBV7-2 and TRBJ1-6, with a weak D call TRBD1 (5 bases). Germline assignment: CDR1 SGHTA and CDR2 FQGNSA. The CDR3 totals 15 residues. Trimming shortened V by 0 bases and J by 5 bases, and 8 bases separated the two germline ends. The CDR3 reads CASSLAGADNSPLHF. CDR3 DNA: TGTGCCAGCAGCTTAGCTGGGGCTGATAATTCACCCCTCCACTTT.

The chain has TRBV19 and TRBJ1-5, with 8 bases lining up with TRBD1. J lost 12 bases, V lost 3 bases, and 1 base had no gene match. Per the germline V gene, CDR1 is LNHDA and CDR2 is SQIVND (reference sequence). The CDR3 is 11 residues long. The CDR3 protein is CASSMDRDQHF. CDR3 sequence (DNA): TGTGCCAGTAGTATGGACAGGGACCAGCATTTT. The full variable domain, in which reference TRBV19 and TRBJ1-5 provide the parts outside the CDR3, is DGGITQSPKYLFRKEGQNVTLSCEQNLNHDAMYWYRQDPGQGLRLIYYSQIVNDFQKGDIAEGYSVSREKKESFPLTVTSAQKNPTAFYLCASSMDRDQHFGDGTRLSIL.

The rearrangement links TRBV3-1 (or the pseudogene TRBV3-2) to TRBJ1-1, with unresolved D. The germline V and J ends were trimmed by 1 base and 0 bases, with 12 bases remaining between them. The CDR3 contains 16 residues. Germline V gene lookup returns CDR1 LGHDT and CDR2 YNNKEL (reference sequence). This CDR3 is CASSQVKTTMNTEAFF. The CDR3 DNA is TGTGCCAGCAGCCAAGTTAAGACAACCATGAACACTGAAGCTTTCTTT.

CDR3 protein: CASSRSISGANVLTF. The DNA for the CDR3 is TGCGCCAGCAGCCGGTCCATCTCTGGGGCCAACGTCCTGACTTTC. This chain connects TRBV5-1 to TRBJ2-6; D gene unclear. This CDR3 is built from 15 residues. The germline CDR1 and CDR2 sequences are SGHRS and YFSETQ. Trimming removed 4 bases from V and 0 bases from J, with 8 bases in between.

This chain's CDR3 is CASSGLAGSSYNEQFF. The DNA for the CDR3 is TGTGCCAGCAGTGGGCTAGCGGGGAGCTCCTACAATGAGCAGTTCTTC. The rearrangement joins TRBV2 to TRBJ2-1; 9 bases align to TRBD2. CDR1 and CDR2 (germline): SNHLY, FYNNEI. The CDR3 totals 16 residues. J lost 0 bases, V lost 4 bases, and 4 bases had no gene match.

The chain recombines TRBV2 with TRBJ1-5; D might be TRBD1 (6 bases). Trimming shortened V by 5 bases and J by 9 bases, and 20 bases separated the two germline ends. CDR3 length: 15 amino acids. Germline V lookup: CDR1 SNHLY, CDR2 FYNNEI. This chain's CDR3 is CASSLSPGLGGPQHF. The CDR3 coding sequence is TGTGCCAGCAGTCTATCGCCCGGGTTAGGGGGGCCCCAGCATTTT.

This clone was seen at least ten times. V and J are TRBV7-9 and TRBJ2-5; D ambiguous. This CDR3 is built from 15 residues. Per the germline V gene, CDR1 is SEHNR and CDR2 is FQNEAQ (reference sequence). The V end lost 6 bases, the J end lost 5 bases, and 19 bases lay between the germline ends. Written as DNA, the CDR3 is TGTGCCAGCAGACCCCCCTTTCGGTACGGGGAGACCCAGTACTTC. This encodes CASRPPFRYGETQYF.

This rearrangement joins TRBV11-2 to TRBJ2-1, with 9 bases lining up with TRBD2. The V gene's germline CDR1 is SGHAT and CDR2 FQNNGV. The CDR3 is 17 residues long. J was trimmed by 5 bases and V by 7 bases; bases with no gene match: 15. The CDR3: CASTPGGGGARDNEQFF. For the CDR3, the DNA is TGTGCCAGCACCCCCGGGGGCGGGGGGGCTAGGGACAATGAGCAGTTCTTC.

CDR3 DNA: TGTGCCAGCTCACCGAACGGGGATACGCAGTATTTT. As protein: CASSPNGDTQYF. The chain combines TRBV18 with TRBJ2-3; D remains unclear. CDR1 is KGHSH and CDR2 is LQKENI in the germline V gene. V was trimmed by 3 bases and J by 6 bases, leaving 7 bases between them. The CDR3 runs 12 residues.

The CDR3 DNA is TGCGCCAGCAGCTTGGGGGCAGGGGGCTTTGGCACTGAAGCTTTCTTT. Residues: CASSLGAGGFGTEAFF. The gene calls are TRBV5-1 and TRBJ1-1; the match to TRBD1 covers 8 bases. The J segment lost 4 bases and the V segment lost 0 bases, leaving 8 bases of the junction unmatched. Germline V gives CDR1 SGHRS, CDR2 YFSETQ. CDR3 size: 16 residues.

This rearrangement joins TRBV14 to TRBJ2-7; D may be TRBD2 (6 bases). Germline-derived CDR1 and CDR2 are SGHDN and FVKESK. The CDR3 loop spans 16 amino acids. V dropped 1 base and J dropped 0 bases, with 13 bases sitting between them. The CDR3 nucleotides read TGTGCCAGCAGCCAAGGTGACGTAGCGGTCTCCTACGAGCAGTACGTC. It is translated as CASSQGDVAVSYEQYV.